This entry concerns a single T cell receptor (beta chain). Its target is unknown. CDR3 size: 16 residues. Between the trimmed V and J ends, which lost 3 bases and 3 bases, there was a span of 14 bases. Germline V gene data show CDR1 as SGHVS and CDR2 as FNYEAQ. The donors were all Caucasian adults (living in Nashville, Tennessee). Around 90 million PBMCs per unsorted sample were used for genomic DNA. These data are taken from a study of shared clonotypes between healthy human individuals. Points from the study as a whole: Blood was the sole source, and tissue repertoires probably differ.

Per the study methods: Sequence data from immunoSEQ were junction-only and lacked quality scores; consequently, filtering differed. Using immunoSEQ multiplex PCR, the repertoire was profiled, and TCRdb retains in-frame clones only, with some absent. From that table come the V and J calls and clone size; the DNA was used to work out D and trimming. The table records around 500,000 clones, roughly 78% of them present only once. The TCR was taken from a woman between 40 and 50 years old in good health. Some clones in this sample may be carry-over from other donors' samples. J is TRBJ2-2 and V is TRBV7-6, with unresolved D. Sequencing used PBMCs. This CDR3 reads CASSLGPPEHTGELFF. The CDR3 bases are TGTGCCAGCAGCTTGGGTCCCCCAGAGCACACCGGGGAGCTGTTTTTT.